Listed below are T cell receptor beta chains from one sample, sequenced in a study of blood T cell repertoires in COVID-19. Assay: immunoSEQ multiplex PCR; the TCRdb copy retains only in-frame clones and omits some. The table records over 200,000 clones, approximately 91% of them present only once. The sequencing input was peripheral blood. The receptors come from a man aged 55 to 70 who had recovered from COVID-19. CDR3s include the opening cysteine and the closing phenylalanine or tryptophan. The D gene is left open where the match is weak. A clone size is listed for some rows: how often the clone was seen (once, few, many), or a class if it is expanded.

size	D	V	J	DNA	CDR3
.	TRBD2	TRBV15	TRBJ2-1	TGTGCCACCAGCAGAGATTTGGCGGGAGCCACCTACAATGAGCAGTTCTTC	CATSRDLAGATYNEQFF
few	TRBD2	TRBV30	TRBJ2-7	TGTGCCTCGACGGCTAGCGGGACTAACGAGCAGTACTTC	CASTASGTNEQYF
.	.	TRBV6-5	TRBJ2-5	TGTGCCACCCGGGAAGAGACCCAGTACTTC	CATREETQYF
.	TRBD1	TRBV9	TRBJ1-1	TGTGCCAGCAGCGCAGCTGGACAGGTTTACACTGAAGCTTTCTTT	CASSAAGQVYTEAFF
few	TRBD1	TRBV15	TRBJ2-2	TGTGCCACCAGTAGGGGGCTTGCGGGGGAGCTGTTTTTT	CATSRGLAGELFF
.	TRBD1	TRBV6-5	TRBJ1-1	TGTGCCAGCACCCAGATGGGGACAGGGGACACTGAAGCTTTCTTT	CASTQMGTGDTEAFF
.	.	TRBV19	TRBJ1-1	TGTGCCAGTAGGACTAAGGGAGGCACTGAAGCTTTCTTT	CASRTKGGTEAFF
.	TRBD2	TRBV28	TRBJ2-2	TGTGCCAGCAGTTTAGGGGGGGTAGGCGGGGAGCTGTTTTTT	CASSLGGVGGELFF
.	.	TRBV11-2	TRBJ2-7	TGTGCCAGCAGTGTTGCCCTCGTGGGACTTCCGTACGAGCAGTACTTC	CASSVALVGLPYEQYF
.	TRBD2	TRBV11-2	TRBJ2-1	TGTGCCAGCAGCTTAGCTCGCGGGGGGGCGGGTGAGCAGTTCTTC	CASSLARGGAGEQFF
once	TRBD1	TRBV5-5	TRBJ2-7	TGTGCCAGCAGCCCAAACCCCCAGGGGGTGGGCTACGAGCAGTACTTC	CASSPNPQGVGYEQYF
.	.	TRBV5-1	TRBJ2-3	TGCGCCAGCAGCTCCCCCAGGGATACGCAGTATTTT	CASSSPRDTQYF
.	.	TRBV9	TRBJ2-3	TGTGCCAGCAGCCCCGCACAGGGAAGGGCAGATACGCAGTATTTT	CASSPAQGRADTQYF
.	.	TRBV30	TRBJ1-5	TGTGCCTGGAGTGTCCAGAACAATCAGCCCCAGCATTTT	CAWSVQNNQPQHF
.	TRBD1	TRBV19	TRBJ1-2	TGTGCCAGTAGTGCGTGGACAGGGGAGTATGGCTACACCTTC	CASSAWTGEYGYTF
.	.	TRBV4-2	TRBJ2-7	TGTGCCAGCAGCCTCGACAGTGAGCAGTACTTC	CASSLDSEQYF
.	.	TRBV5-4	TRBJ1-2	TGTGCCAGCAGCTTGGCGGACAGATCCTCCTATGGCTACACCTTC	CASSLADRSSYGYTF
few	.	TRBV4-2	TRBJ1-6	TGTGCCAGCAGCCCGAGACAAACAAATAATTCACCCCTCCACTTT	CASSPRQTNNSPLHF
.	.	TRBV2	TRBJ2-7	TGTGCCAGCAGTGACGAGACTGCGAGGTTCTACGAGCAGTACTTC	CASSDETARFYEQYF
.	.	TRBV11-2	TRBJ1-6	TGTGCCAGCAGCTCCAGCTCCTATAATTCACCCCTCCACTTT	CASSSSSYNSPLHF
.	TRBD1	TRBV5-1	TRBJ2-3	TGCGCCAGCAGCTTGGGAGGACAGGGAGGCACAGATACGCAGTATTTT	CASSLGGQGGTDTQYF
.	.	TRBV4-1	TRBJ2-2	TGCGCCAGCAGCCAAGCGAGGCGGGGTACCGGGGAGCTGTTTTTT	CASSQARRGTGELFF
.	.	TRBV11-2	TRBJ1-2	TGTGCCAGCAGCAAACCAACCACAGGGTCCGGCTACACCTTC	CASSKPTTGSGYTF
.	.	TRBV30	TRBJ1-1	TGTGCCTGGAGTGTATTATACACTGAAGCTTTCTTT	CAWSVLYTEAFF
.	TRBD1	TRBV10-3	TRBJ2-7	TGTGCCATCATAGGCGGACAGGGTATTCACGAGCAGTACTTC	CAIIGGQGIHEQYF
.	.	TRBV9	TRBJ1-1	TGTGCCAGCAGCGTCAAAATGAACACTGAAGCTTTCTTT	CASSVKMNTEAFF
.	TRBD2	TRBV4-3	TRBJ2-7	TGCGCCAGCAGCCAAGAAGGAGGCGGGAGGGCCTACGAGCAGTACTTC	CASSQEGGGRAYEQYF
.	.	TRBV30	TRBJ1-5	TGTGCCTGGAGTGTAAGGGGGTTGGGGAGCAATCAGCCCCAGCATTTT	CAWSVRGLGSNQPQHF
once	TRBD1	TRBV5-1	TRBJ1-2	TGCGCCAGCAGCGGAGAGACGGGACAGGGACGTGGCTACACCTTC	CASSGETGQGRGYTF
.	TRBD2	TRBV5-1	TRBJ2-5	TGCGCCAGCAGCTTGGCGGGACTAGCGGGACAAGAGACCCAGTACTTC	CASSLAGLAGQETQYF
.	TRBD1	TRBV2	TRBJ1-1	TGTGCCAGCAGTCTAGCGGCAGGGGGCATGACTGAAGCTTTCTTT	CASSLAAGGMTEAFF
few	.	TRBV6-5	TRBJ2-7	TGTGCCAGCAGTTACTTCCGGGGCTACGAGCAGTACTTC	CASSYFRGYEQYF
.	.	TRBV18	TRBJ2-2	TGTGCCAGCTCACGCGGGTGGCGCACCGGGGAGCTGTTTTTT	CASSRGWRTGELFF
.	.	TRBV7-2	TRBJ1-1	TGTGCCAGCAGCCGGGACACTGAAGCTTTCTTT	CASSRDTEAFF
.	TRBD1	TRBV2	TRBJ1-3	TGTGCCAGCGGGCTGGACAGGACGTTGGGAAACACCATATATTTT	CASGLDRTLGNTIYF
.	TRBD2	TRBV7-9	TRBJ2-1	TGTGCCAGCAGCCTAGGACTAGCGGGAAAAGGGCAGTTCTTC	CASSLGLAGKGQFF
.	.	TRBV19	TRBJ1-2	TGTGCCAGTAGCGCCCCCCAGGGGCGGTCGGGAGGCTACACCTTC	CASSAPQGRSGGYTF
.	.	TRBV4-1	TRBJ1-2	TGCGCCAGCAGCCTCTCCACGCGGGGAGGCTACACCTTC	CASSLSTRGGYTF
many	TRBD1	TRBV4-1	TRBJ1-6	TGCGCCAGCAGCCAATCGGACAGGGTGGTGAATTCACCCCTCCACTTT	CASSQSDRVVNSPLHF
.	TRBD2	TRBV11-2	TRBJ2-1	TGTGCCAGCAGCCGACTAGCGGAACTCAACAATGAGCAGTTCTTC	CASSRLAELNNEQFF
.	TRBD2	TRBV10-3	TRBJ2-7	TGTGCCATCAGTGAGTCGGCGGGGGGTGAGCAGTACTTC	CAISESAGGEQYF
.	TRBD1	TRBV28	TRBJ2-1	TGTGCCAGCAGTTTACCTAGGGACAGGGGGATCTACAATGAGCAGTTCTTC	CASSLPRDRGIYNEQFF
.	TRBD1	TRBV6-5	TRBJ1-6	TGTGCCAGCAGGGCACAGGGGAATTCACCCCTCCACTTT	CASRAQGNSPLHF
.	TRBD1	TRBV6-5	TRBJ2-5	TGTGCCAGCAGTTTCAGGGGGGAGACCCAGTACTTC	CASSFRGETQYF
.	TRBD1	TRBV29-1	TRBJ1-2	TGCAGCGGTGGGACAGGGGGCGATGGCTACACCTTC	CSGGTGGDGYTF
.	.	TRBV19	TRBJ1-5	TGTGCCAGTACCCCGGGTGGAGGTTTCCAGCCCCAGCATTTT	CASTPGGGFQPQHF
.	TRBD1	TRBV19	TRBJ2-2	TGTGCCAGTACCGTGGACAGGGGGTTGCCCGGGGAGCTGTTTTTT	CASTVDRGLPGELFF
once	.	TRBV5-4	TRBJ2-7	TGTGCCAGCAGCCCTCGTGGGGGGAGTGCCTACGAGCAGTACTTC	CASSPRGGSAYEQYF
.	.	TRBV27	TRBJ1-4	TGTGCCAGCAGTCCTACCTCAGGAACCCCGTATGAAAAACTGTTTTTT	CASSPTSGTPYEKLFF
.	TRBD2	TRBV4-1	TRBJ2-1	TGCGCCAGCAGCCAAGAGGGGCGGGAGTACAATGAGCAGTTCTTC	CASSQEGREYNEQFF
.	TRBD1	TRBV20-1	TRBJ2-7	TGCAGTGCTAGAGAGTTAGTAGGACAGGGGTTC	CSARELVGQGF
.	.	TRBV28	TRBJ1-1	TGTGCCAGCAGTTCGAATACACGTAACACTGAAGCTTTCTTT	CASSSNTRNTEAFF
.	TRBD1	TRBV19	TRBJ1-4	TGTGCCAGTAGCAAGCAGACTTCGGGACAGGACCGTTTTGGTAATGAAAAACTGTTTTTT	CASSKQTSGQDRFGNEKLFF
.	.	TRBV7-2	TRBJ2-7	TGTGCCAGCACTACTAGGGGGTCAAATCCTAGCGAGCAGTACTTC	CASTTRGSNPSEQYF